Here is one T cell receptor beta chain with its context. The antigen remains unidentified. This sample is drawn from a study of regulatory T cells in long-lasting Graves disease. Study observations and caveats: More public clonotypes were shared by persistent patients (2,741) than by new patients (roughly 1,000). Persistent disease preferred TRBV28, TRBJ1-2 and TRBJ2-5; new disease, TRBV20-1 and TRBJ2-1.

The V and J ends lost 3 bases and 9 bases respectively, with 15 bases between them. The CDR3 loop spans 14 amino acids. Germline V gene lookup returns CDR1 MRHNA and CDR2 SNTAGT. The time point here: persistent/refractory GD, antithyroid drugs over 5 years with positive TRAb. Scientists built the TCR library using RNA that was extracted from PBMCs. The guidelines of the American Thyroid Association were the basis for diagnosing Graves' disease. In building TCR beta libraries, iRepertoire HTBI primers were used together with Arm-PCR of CDR3 regions. Via MiXCR, TCRdb re-called the multiplex PCR reads, giving one row per CDR3 protein. The table includes about 430,000 distinct CDR3 sequences, around a fifth detected once.

The TCR originated in a female donor with Graves disease. This chain links TRBV6-4 with TRBJ2-1; tentatively, D is TRBD1 or TRBD2 (6 bases each). The sequences come from peripheral blood mononuclear cells (PBMCs), collected when the disease was refractory, from a patient treated with antithyroid drugs. CDR3 coding DNA: TGTGCCAGCAGTGAAGCTGCCGGGGGCCTTGAGCAGTTCTTC. It yields the protein CASSEAAGGLEQFF.